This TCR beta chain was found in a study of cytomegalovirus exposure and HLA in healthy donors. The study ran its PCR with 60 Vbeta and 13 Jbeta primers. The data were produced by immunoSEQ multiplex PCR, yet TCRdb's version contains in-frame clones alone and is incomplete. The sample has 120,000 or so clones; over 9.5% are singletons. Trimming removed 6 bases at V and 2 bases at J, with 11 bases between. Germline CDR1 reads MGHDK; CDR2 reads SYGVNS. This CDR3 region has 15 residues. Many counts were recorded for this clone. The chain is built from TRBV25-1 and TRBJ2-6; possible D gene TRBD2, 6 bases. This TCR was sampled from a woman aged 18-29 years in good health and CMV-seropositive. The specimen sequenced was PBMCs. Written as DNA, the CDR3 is TGTGCCAGCAGGGAGGGTCCAGCTGGGGCCAACGTCCTGACTTTC. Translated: CASREGPAGANVLTF.